This T cell receptor beta chain emerged from a study of graft-versus-host responses after intestinal transplantation. Proliferating CFSE-low CD3+CD4+ and CD3+CD8+ responders were sorted after the reaction. Study-wide results and limits: Graft-versus-host to host-versus-graft clonal ratios in allografts were high in patients with graft-donor T cell macrochimerism.

Sequencing used immunoSEQ multiplex PCR; TCRdb keeps in-frame clones, though not all of them. The table lists some 24,000 clones, almost 40% of them singletons. The sample consisted of alloreactive CD4+ T cells from a mixed lymphocyte reaction culture, taken before intestinal transplant. Sample subset: CFSE-low proliferating T cells sorted from approximately 6-day pre-transplant mixed lymphocyte reaction (GvH or HvG direction). This sequence originates from a human patient who received an intestinal transplant.

The CDR3 here is CASSGQGWGIYEQYF. CDR3 sequence (DNA): TGTGCCAGTTCGGGACAGGGGTGGGGGATCTACGAGCAGTACTTC. This chain links TRBV6-1 with TRBJ2-7, with 10 bases that match TRBD1. This CDR3 spans 15 amino acids. Germline assignment: CDR1 MNHNS and CDR2 SASEGT. The junction had 11 bases not matched to a gene; V was cut back by 9 bases and J by 3 bases.